The 7 T cell receptor beta chains below all came from one sample that was sequenced in a study of cytomegalovirus exposure and HLA in healthy donors. PCR involved 60 Vbeta and 13 Jbeta primers. TCRdb keeps only in-frame clones here, not all; method: immunoSEQ multiplex PCR. This sample carries approximately 200,000 clones, 70% to 80% of them seen once, and the ten largest clones take around 0.2%. Sequenced sample: PBMCs. The receptors come from a girl aged 2 to 10 in good health and CMV-seronegative.

The sample holds a few counts of this clone. The rearrangement joins TRBV2 to TRBJ2-2; TRBD1 aligns across 7 bases. Germline V gene data show CDR1 as SNHLY and CDR2 as FYNNEI. CDR3 length: 17 amino acids. J was trimmed by 2 bases and V by 4 bases; bases with no gene match: 10. This CDR3 reads CASSAVSAGGNTGELFF. The CDR3 DNA follows: TGTGCCAGCAGTGCAGTGTCGGCAGGGGGAAACACCGGGGAGCTGTTTTTT.

CDR3 in amino acids: CAARQGSGTEAFF. The CDR3 DNA reads TGTGCCGCGAGACAGGGGTCCGGGACTGAAGCTTTCTTT. V usage is TRBV19 and J usage is TRBJ1-1; 8 bases line up with TRBD1. The CDR3 totals 13 residues. Germline assignment: CDR1 LNHDA and CDR2 SQIVND (reference sequence). Trimming removed 11 bases from V and 5 bases from J; junction bases left unmatched: 10.

V usage is TRBV4-1 and J usage is TRBJ2-3; the match to TRBD2 covers 13 bases. Trimming cost V 3 bases and J 6 bases; bases outside gene matches: 9. The CDR3 length is 17 residues. Germline V CDR1 and CDR2: MGHRA, YSYEKL. The DNA for the CDR3 is TGCGCCAGCAGCCAGCAAGGTTGGACTAGCGGGGGTGATACGCAGTATTTT. Translated, it gives CASSQQGWTSGGDTQYF.

This chain links TRBV10-2 with TRBJ1-3; D unclear. Trimming cost V 8 bases and J 0 bases, with 17 bases left between them. From germline, CDR1 is WSHSY and CDR2 SAAADI. The CDR3 consists of 16 residues. As DNA, the CDR3 is TGCGCCAGCTTGCCCCCTTACAGACACTCTGGAAACACCATATATTTT. The encoded protein is CASLPPYRHSGNTIYF.

This chain connects TRBV5-1 to TRBJ1-1; 7 bases are a match to TRBD1. Germline values: CDR1 SGHRS, CDR2 YFSETQ. The V segment lost 0 bases and the J segment 6 bases; nucleotides outside the gene matches: 8. This CDR3 has 15 residues. In nucleotides, the CDR3 is TGCGCCAGCAGCTTGGAGAGGGGGCGGGGCGCTGAAGCTTTCTTT. Encoded protein: CASSLERGRGAEAFF.

The rearrangement links TRBV7-9 to TRBJ1-5, with a weak D call TRBD1 (6 bases). This CDR3 has 14 residues. Trimming shortened V by 1 base and J by 2 bases, and 6 bases separated the two germline ends. CDR1 and CDR2 from the germline V gene are SEHNR and FQNEAQ (reference sequence). CDR3 sequence reads: CASSLGQGNQPQHF. Here the CDR3 DNA reads TGTGCCAGCAGCTTAGGACAGGGCAATCAGCCCCAGCATTTT.

The V gene is TRBV4-1, the J gene TRBJ2-5; 12 bases map to TRBD2. Germline V gene data show CDR1 as MGHRA and CDR2 as YSYEKL. V shed 0 bases, J shed 0 bases, and the junction held 8 bases outside the gene matches. CDR3 length: 19 residues. CDR3 sequence (DNA): TGCGCCAGCAGCCAAGATGTAACTAGCGGGAGGAGGTACCAAGAGACCCAGTACTTC. This encodes CASSQDVTSGRRYQETQYF.